Presented here are 17 T cell receptor beta chains from one specimen sequenced in a study of T cells expressing NK-cell markers (dated by TCRdb to the early 2020s). The method was 5' RACE. The sequencer listed for this sample is Illumina HiSeq 2000. TCRdb reprocessed the reads, reporting each CDR3 protein sequence once and no DNA. The sample's table lists a count of 500,000 to 600,000 distinct CDR3 sequences. The ten largest clones add up to approximately 3.5% of the sample. Sequences were obtained from blood T cells: a sorted CD56 or NKG2C T cell subset, CD4+ or CD8+ T cells, or bulk PBMC T cells (not recorded which). The source of these receptors is a young man in good health. Donor details come from another sample of the same person, matched by shared clones.

This rearrangement joins TRBV28 to TRBJ2-3; TCRdb outputs TRBD2, but without DNA this stays unchecked. The germline CDR1 and CDR2 sequences are MDHEN and SYDVKM. CDR3 length: 12 amino acids. The CDR3 loop is CASGDFTDTQYF.

This chain joins TRBV6-5 and TRBJ2-1; the TCRdb call, TRBD1, lacks DNA for checking. The CDR3 sequence is 15 residues long. Germline V gene data show CDR1 as MNHEY and CDR2 as SVGAGI. This CDR3 reads CASSYLGAAYNEQFF.

The gene calls are TRBV4-3 and TRBJ2-1; the D gene TCRdb calls, TRBD2, cannot be checked with no DNA. This CDR3 spans 16 amino acids. The V gene's germline CDR1 is LGHNA and CDR2 YSLEER. Here the CDR3 reads CASSQERWPGGNEQFF.

The CDR3 is CASSLMGQINYGYTF. V is TRBV12-3 or TRBV12-4 and J is TRBJ1-2; no DNA is available, so the TRBD1 call from TCRdb remains unchecked. This CDR3 is built from 15 residues.

V and J are TRBV6-5 and TRBJ1-1. Germline CDR1 and CDR2: MNHEY and SVGAGI. The CDR3 consists of 15 residues. The CDR3 sequence is CASSYQRTMNTEAFF.

CDR3 sequence: CSATKPPTEQYF. The V gene is TRBV20-1, the J gene TRBJ2-7; with no DNA, the TCRdb D assignment of TRBD1 cannot be verified. Germline V gives CDR1 DFQATT, CDR2 SNEGSKA (reference sequence). This CDR3 region has 12 residues.

The chain carries TRBV3-1 and TRBJ2-2; the D call of TRBD2 rests on TCRdb alone, since no DNA is present to check it. CDR3 size: 17 residues. Germline V CDR1 and CDR2: LGHDT, YNNKEL (reference sequence). The CDR3 reads CASSQVTSGRATGELFF.

The V and J genes are TRBV2 and TRBJ2-3; checking the TCRdb D call of TRBD1 is not possible without DNA. The germline gives CDR1 SNHLY, CDR2 FYNNEI. There are 15 residues in the CDR3. The chain's CDR3 is CATPSGTGLADTQYF.

The chain links TRBV6-1 to TRBJ1-1. The CDR3 spans 13 residues. CDR1 and CDR2 (germline): MNHNS, SASEGT. Here the CDR3 reads CASRLGHGTEAFF.

The chain recombines TRBV6-5 with TRBJ1-4; with no DNA, the TCRdb D assignment of TRBD1 cannot be verified. Germline V lookup: CDR1 MNHEY, CDR2 SVGAGI. This CDR3 has 15 residues. The CDR3 spells CASSYSGGTNEKLFF.

The chain uses TRBV5-7 and TRBJ2-3; there is no DNA to check the TCRdb D call of TRBD2. Being an ORF, TRBV5-7 has a function that is uncertain. The CDR3 is 17 amino acids. This CDR3 is CASSPGLAGDPPDTQYF.

The genes are TRBV7-9 and TRBJ2-7; the D call from TCRdb, TRBD1, cannot be confirmed without DNA. The CDR3 is made up of 13 amino acids. CDR1 is SEHNR, CDR2 FQNEAQ, per germline (reference sequence). The CDR3 spells CASSPRGGQEQYF.

The chain combines TRBV9 with TRBJ2-5; TCRdb returns TRBD2, unconfirmable since there is no DNA. Germline V gene sequence: CDR1 SGDLS, CDR2 YYNGEE. The length of the CDR3 is 16 residues. The CDR3 spells CASSPRGTSGSETQYF.

This chain connects TRBV27 to TRBJ2-5. Germline V lookup: CDR1 MNHEY, CDR2 SMNVEV (reference sequence). The CDR3 runs 12 residues. CDR3 sequence: CAPGEDQETQYF.

The chain couples TRBV5-1 to TRBJ2-1; lacking DNA, the TRBD1 call made by TCRdb goes unchecked. The CDR3 runs to 14 residues. The germline V gene encodes CDR1 SGHRS and CDR2 YFSETQ. The CDR3 reads CASKPLSLGDEQFF.

The chain links TRBV4-1 to TRBJ2-1; TCRdb indicates TRBD1, and absent DNA this call remains unverified. Germline V lookup: CDR1 MGHRA, CDR2 YSYEKL. This CDR3 contains 13 residues. This CDR3 reads CASSQDPRDEQFF.

This chain uses TRBV30 with TRBJ2-1; TCRdb's D gene call, TRBD2, goes unchecked for lack of DNA. Per the germline V gene, CDR1 is GTSNPN and CDR2 is SVGIG (reference sequence). The CDR3 loop spans 12 amino acids. This CDR3 reads CAWKDLRGEQFF. Full variable domain (missing parts from reference TRBV30 and TRBJ2-1): SQTIHQWPATLVQPVGSPLSLECTVEGTSNPNLYWYRQAAGRGLQLLFYSVGIGQISSEVPQNLSASRPQDRQFILSSKKLLLSDSGFYLCAWKDLRGEQFFGPGTRLTVL.